A selection of T cell receptor beta chains follows, all from one sample in a study of blood T cells in healthy people across ages. One entry per CDR3 protein, called by TCRdb with MiXCR from the 5' RACE reads. Seen here are roughly 1.5 million distinct CDR3 sequences, 42% observed once, and the top ten hold around 4%. Sequenced: blood. The receptors were sampled from a woman younger than 35 in good health. The CDR3 runs from the conserved cysteine through the conserved F or W. Size values are once, few and many counts, or a class for expanded clones, and some rows have none.

>TRBJ2-7|.|TRBV5-6
CASSSRDRVTYEQYF
>TRBJ2-3|.|TRBV20-1
CSATITAGHTDTQYF
>TRBJ2-1|.|TRBV5-1
CASSVHLAGSYNEQFF
>TRBJ1-1|few|TRBV27
CASSPRAVTEAFF
>.|.|TRBV20-1
CSAAVQGYEQYF
>TRBJ1-5|few|TRBV20-1
CSARARTDNQPQHF
>TRBJ2-1|.|TRBV9
CASSPRPQSNEQFF
>TRBJ1-1|few|TRBV29-1
CSVEYKLNTEAFF
>TRBJ2-1|.|TRBV5-6
CASSLTGCYSEQFF
>TRBJ1-6|.|TRBV9
CASSAFPQGQGNSPLHF
>TRBJ2-1|many|TRBV5-1
CASSLGLAGSSYNEQFF
>TRBJ1-5|.|TRBV12-3/TRBV12-4
CASRPEAHSNQPQHF
>TRBJ1-6|.|TRBV2
CASRVDGYNSPLHF
>TRBJ1-1|.|TRBV25-1
CASSEVGGRGVEAFF
>TRBJ1-2|few|TRBV6-5
CASRGDRGVYGYTF
>TRBJ2-5|.|TRBV6-4
CASSGGDSFNEQYF
>TRBJ2-5|.|TRBV10-3
CAISEDSSHNEQYF
>TRBJ2-2|.|TRBV12-3/TRBV12-4
CASNQGVNTGELFF
>TRBJ1-1|.|TRBV12-3/TRBV12-4
CASSFRGPNTEAFF
>TRBJ1-2|few|TRBV7-9
CASSPTGLDGYTF
>TRBJ2-1|.|TRBV6-2/TRBV6-3
CASSYDPTGSSYEQFF
>TRBJ2-1|.|TRBV4-3
CASSQDLGLAPNEQFF
>TRBJ2-1|.|TRBV3-1
CASSQTRAGLMFF
>TRBJ2-5|.|TRBV6-5
CASSYLPGSGSRGETQYF
>TRBJ2-3|many|TRBV20-1
CSASLDRVTDTQYF
>TRBJ1-1|few|TRBV6-2/TRBV6-3
CASSMTGPSREAFF
>TRBJ2-1|.|TRBV20-1
CSARRTDNEQFF
>TRBJ1-1|.|TRBV20-1
CSAPEGGNTEAFF
>TRBJ1-4|few|TRBV5-1
CASSLDWTSQNEKLFF
>TRBJ1-1|.|TRBV20-1
CSARDCTEAFF
>TRBJ2-3|.|TRBV5-1
CASSLVRGQTDTQYF
>TRBJ2-3|.|TRBV9
CASSAGQHRTDTQYF
>TRBJ2-3|.|TRBV7-8
CASSLAVGGLSSTQYF
>TRBJ1-6|few|TRBV27
CASSLRPGTSYNSPLHF
>TRBJ2-3|many|TRBV29-1
CSVPGASTDTQYF
>TRBJ2-1|.|TRBV27
CASSPETTSANNEQFF
>TRBJ2-4|.|TRBV12-3/TRBV12-4
CASSYLAGGPKYF
>.|.|TRBV21-1
CASSKLEGQDSYNEQYF
>TRBJ1-4|.|TRBV7-2
CASSPFGTPKSELFF
>TRBJ1-4|.|TRBV20-1
CSALAGDNEKLFF
>TRBJ2-7|.|TRBV27
CASSPAANSQDEQYF
>TRBJ2-5|once|TRBV20-1
CSATTGQGTETQYF
>TRBJ2-3|.|TRBV24-1
CATSDTGLAGGTDTQYF
>TRBJ1-2|few|TRBV27
CASSHGGYYGYTF
>TRBJ1-5|.|TRBV6-6
CASSDWTGGQPQHF
>TRBJ2-6|.|TRBV28
CASLKIGSGANVLTF
>TRBJ2-3|.|TRBV2
CASIPTGKDTQYF
>TRBJ2-5|.|TRBV5-1
CASSVAFGTRYNEQYF
>.|.|TRBV9
CASSVGTRPDEQYF
>TRBJ2-3|.|TRBV4-1
CASSQGWAAGGLTDTQYF
>TRBJ1-2|.|TRBV7-2
CASSLVRTGRINYGYTF
>TRBJ1-2|many|TRBV12-3/TRBV12-4
CASSPNRGGYTF
>TRBJ1-5|.|TRBV28
CASSRIGGYSNQPQHF
>TRBJ2-7|many|TRBV20-1
CSARLAGGSYEQYF
>TRBJ2-1|.|TRBV12-3/TRBV12-4
CASLRRGYNEQFF
>TRBJ2-1|.|TRBV7-2
CASSLGGGDDEQFF
>TRBJ2-7|.|TRBV28
CASTHPSSYEQYF
>TRBJ1-2|once|TRBV6-5
CVSSSGGLNYGYTF
>TRBJ2-2|.|TRBV11-2
CASSLEGALAGELFF
>TRBJ2-3|.|TRBV7-2
CASSLVSGPDTRYF